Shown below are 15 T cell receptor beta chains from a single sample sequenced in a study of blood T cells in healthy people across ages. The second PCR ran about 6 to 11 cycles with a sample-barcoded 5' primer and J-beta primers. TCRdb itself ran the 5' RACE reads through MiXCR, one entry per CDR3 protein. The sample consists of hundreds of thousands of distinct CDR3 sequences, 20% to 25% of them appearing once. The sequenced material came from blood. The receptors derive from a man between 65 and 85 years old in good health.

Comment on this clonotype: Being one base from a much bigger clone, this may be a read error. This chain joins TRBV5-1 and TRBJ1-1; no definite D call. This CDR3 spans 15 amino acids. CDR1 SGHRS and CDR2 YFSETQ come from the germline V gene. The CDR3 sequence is CASSLAGLPGTGAFF. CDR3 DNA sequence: TGCGCCAGCAGCTTGGCCGGTCTCCCCGGCACTGGAGCTTTCTTT.

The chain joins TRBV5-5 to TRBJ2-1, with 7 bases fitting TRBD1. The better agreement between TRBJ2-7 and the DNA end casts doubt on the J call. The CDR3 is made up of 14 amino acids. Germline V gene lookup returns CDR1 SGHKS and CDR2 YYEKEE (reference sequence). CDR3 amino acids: CASSLGTDPYEQYF. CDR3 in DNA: TGTGCCAGCAGCCTAGGGACAGATCCCTACGAGCAGTACTTC.

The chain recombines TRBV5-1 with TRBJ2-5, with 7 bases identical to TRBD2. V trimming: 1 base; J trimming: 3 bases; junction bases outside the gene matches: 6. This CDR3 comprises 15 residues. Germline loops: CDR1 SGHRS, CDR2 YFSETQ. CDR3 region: CASSLPGLAEETQYF. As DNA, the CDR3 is TGCGCCAGCAGCTTGCCGGGTCTAGCGGAAGAGACCCAGTACTTC.

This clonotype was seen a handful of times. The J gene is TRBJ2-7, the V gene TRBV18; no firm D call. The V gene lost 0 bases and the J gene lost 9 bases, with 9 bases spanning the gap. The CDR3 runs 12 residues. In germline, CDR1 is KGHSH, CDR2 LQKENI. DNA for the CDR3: TGTGCCAGCTCACCACCGAACGATGCGCAGTACTTC. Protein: CASSPPNDAQYF.

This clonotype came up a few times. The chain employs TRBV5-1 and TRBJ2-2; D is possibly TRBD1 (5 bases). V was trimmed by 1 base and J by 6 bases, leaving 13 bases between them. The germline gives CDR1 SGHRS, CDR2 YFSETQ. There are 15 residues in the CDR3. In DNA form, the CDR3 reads TGCGCCAGCAGCTTGTTTGAGAGCAGGGCCGGGGAGCTGTTTTTT. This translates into CASSLFESRAGELFF.

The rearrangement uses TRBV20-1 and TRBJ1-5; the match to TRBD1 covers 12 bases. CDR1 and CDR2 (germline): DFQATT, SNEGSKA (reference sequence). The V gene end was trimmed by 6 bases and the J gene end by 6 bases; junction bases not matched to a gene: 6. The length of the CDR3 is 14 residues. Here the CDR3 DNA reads TGCAGTGCCCCTAGGGACAGGGGGCTTCAGCCCCAGCATTTT. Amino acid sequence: CSAPRDRGLQPQHF.

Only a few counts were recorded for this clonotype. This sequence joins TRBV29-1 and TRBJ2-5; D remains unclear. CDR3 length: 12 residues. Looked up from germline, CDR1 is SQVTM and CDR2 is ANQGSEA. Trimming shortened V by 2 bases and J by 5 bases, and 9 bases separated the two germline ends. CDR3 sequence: CSVERPTETQYF. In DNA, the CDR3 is TGCAGCGTTGAACGACCTACGGAGACCCAGTACTTC. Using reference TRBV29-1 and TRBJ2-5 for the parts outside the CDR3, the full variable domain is SAVISQKPSRDICQRGTSLTIQCQVDSQVTMMFWYRQQPGQSLTLIATANQGSEATYESGFVIDKFPISRPNLTFSTLTVSNMSPEDSSIYLCSVERPTETQYFGPGTRLLVL.

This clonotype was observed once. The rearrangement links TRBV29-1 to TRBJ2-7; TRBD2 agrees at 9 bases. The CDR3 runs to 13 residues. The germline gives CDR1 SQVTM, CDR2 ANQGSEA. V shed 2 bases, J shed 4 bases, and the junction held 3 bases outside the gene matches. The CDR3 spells CSVEPAGGYEQYF. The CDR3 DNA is TGCAGCGTTGAACCAGCGGGAGGATACGAGCAGTACTTC.

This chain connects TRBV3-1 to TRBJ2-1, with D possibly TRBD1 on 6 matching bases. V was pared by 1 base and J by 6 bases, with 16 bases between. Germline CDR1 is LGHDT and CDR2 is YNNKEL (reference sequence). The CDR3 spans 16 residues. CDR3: CASSQVQGRGLNEQFF. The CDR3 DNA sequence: TGTGCCAGCAGCCAAGTTCAGGGCAGGGGTCTCAATGAGCAGTTCTTC.

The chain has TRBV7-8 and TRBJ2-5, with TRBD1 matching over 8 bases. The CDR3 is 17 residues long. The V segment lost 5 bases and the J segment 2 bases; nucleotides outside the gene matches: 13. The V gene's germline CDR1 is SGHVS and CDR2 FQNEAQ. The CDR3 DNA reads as TGTGCCAGCAGCGCCCAAGGACAGGGAGGTCGGCAAGAGACCCAGTACTTC. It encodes CASSAQGQGGRQETQYF.

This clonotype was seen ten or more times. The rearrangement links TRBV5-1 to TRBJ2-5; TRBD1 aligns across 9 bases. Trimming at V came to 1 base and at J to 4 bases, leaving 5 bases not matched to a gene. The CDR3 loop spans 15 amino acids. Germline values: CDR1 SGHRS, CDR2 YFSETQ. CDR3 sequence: CASSLSGTGIETQYF. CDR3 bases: TGCGCCAGCAGCTTGTCAGGGACAGGGATAGAGACCCAGTACTTC. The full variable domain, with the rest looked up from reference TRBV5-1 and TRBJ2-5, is KAGVTQTPRYLIKTRGQQVTLSCSPISGHRSVSWYQQTPGQGLQFLFEYFSETQRNKGNFPGRFSGRQFSNSRSEMNVSTLELGDSALYLCASSLSGTGIETQYFGPGTRLLVL.

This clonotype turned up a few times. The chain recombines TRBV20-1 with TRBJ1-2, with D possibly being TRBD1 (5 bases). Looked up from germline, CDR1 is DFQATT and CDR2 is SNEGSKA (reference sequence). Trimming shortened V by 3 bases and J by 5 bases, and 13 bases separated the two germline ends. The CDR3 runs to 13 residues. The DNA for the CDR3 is TGCAGTGCTAGCCTCCCGGGACCTTATGGCTACACCTTC. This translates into CSASLPGPYGYTF.

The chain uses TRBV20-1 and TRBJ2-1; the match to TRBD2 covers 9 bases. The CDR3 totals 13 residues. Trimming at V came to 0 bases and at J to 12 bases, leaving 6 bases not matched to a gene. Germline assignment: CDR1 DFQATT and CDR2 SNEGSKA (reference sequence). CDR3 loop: CSARDLSGGGQFF. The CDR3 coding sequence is TGCAGTGCTAGAGATCTTAGCGGGGGCGGGCAGTTCTTC.

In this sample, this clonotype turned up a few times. In nucleotides, the CDR3 is TGTGCCAGCAGCCAGAGGACTAGCGGGATCTTTCAGTACTTC. Its translation is CASSQRTSGIFQYF. The V and J genes are TRBV3-1 and TRBJ2-5, with TRBD2 identical over 12 bases. With 3 bases clipped from V and 11 bases from J, the junction kept 7 bases outside the gene matches. In germline, CDR1 is LGHDT, CDR2 YNNKEL (reference sequence). There are 14 residues in the CDR3.

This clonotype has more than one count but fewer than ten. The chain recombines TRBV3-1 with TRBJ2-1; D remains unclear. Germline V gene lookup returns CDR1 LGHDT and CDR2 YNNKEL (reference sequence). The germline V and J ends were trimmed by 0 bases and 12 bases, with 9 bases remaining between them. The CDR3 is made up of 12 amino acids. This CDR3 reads CASSQDPLGQFF. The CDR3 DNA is TGTGCCAGCAGCCAAGATCCCCTCGGGCAGTTCTTC.